A single sample gave rise to the 3 T cell receptor beta chains below, sequenced in a study of control samples from healthy donors and cancer patients. The data were produced by immunoSEQ multiplex PCR, yet TCRdb's version contains in-frame clones alone and is incomplete. The table has approximately 130,000 clones, about nine tenths seen once; the top ten hold 8% to 9%. Sequenced material: blood. All receptors derive from a man aged 35 to 55 in good health.

The J gene is TRBJ2-4, the V gene TRBV3-1 (or the pseudogene TRBV3-2); D may be TRBD2 (7 bases). V shed 4 bases and J shed 2 bases, with 18 bases lying between them. From germline, CDR1 is LGHDT and CDR2 YNNKEL (reference sequence). This CDR3 is 17 amino acids long. The CDR3 reads CASSRLRGGTTKNIQYF. CDR3 bases: TGTGCCAGCAGCCGCCTAAGGGGGGGGACGACCAAAAACATTCAGTACTTC.

CDR3: CAWEEGLGNIQYF. CDR3 sequence (DNA): TGTGCATGGGAGGAAGGCCTGGGGAACATTCAGTACTTC. The chain uses TRBV30 and TRBJ2-4, with a weak D call TRBD2 (6 bases). CDR3 length equals 13 residues. The germline gives CDR1 GTSNPN, CDR2 SVGIG (reference sequence).

The V gene is TRBV14, the J gene TRBJ2-5, with TRBD1 as a possible D gene (5 bases). The V gene lost 1 base and the J gene lost 5 bases, with 14 bases spanning the gap. In germline, CDR1 is SGHDN, CDR2 FVKESK. There are 15 residues in the CDR3. The CDR3, as DNA: TGTGCCAGCAGCCAAGCTAGGGCCAGGGCGGAGACCCAGTACTTC. It specifies CASSQARARAETQYF.